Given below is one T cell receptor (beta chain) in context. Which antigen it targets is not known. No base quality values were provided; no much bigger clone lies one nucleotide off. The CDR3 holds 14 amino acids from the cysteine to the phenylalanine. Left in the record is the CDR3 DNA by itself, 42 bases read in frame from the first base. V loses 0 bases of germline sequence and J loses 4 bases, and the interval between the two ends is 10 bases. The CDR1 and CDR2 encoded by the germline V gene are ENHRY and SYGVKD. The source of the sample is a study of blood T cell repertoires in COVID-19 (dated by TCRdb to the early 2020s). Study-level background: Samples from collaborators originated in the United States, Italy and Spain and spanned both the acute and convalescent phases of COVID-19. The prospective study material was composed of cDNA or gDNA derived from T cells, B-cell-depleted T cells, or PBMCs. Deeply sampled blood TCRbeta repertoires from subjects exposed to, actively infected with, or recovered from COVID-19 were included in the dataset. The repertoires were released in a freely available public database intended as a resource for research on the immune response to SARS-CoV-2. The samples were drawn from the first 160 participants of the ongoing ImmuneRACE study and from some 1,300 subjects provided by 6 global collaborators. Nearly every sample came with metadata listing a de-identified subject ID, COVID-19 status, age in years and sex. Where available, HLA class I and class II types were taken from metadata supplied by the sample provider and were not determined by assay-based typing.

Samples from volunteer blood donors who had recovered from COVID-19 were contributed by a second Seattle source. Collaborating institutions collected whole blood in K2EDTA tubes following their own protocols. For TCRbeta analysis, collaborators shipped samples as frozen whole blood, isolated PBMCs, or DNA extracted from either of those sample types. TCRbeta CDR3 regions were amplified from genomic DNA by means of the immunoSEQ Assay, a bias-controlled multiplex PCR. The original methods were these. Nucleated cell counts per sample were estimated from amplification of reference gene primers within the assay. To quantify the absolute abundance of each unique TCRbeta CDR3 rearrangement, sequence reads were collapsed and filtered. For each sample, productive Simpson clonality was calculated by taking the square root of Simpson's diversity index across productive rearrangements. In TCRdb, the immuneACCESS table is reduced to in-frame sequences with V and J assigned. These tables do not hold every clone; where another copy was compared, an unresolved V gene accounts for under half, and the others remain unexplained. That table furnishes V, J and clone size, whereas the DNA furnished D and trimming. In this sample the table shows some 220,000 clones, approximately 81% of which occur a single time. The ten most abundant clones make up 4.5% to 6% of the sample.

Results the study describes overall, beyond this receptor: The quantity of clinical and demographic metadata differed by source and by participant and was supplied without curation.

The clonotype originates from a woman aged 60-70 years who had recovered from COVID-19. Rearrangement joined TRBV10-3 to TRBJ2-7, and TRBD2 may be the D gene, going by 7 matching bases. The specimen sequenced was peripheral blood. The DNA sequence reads TGTGCCATCAGTGAGTCCGGGGGGCTATACGAGCAGTACTTC. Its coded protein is CAISESGGLYEQYF.